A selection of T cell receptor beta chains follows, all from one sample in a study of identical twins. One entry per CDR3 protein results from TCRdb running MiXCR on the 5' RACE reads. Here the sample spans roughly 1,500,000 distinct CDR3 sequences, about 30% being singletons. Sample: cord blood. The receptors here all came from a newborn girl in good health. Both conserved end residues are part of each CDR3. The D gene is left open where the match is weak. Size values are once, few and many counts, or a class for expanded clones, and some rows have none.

CDR3 DNA: TGTGCCAGCAGCTTAAAGGGGGGGCGAAACGAGCAGTTCTTC; CDR3 protein: CASSLKGGRNEQFF; clone size: few; V gene: TRBV5-4; D gene: -; J gene: TRBJ2-1
CDR3 DNA: TGTGCCAGCAGCCAAGAGACTAGCGGGGGGGCCGCCACAGATACGCAGTATTTT; CDR3 protein: CASSQETSGGAATDTQYF; clone size: -; V gene: TRBV4-2; D gene: TRBD2; J gene: TRBJ2-3
CDR3 DNA: TGTGCCAGCAGACCGCTGCGCCCCACTAACTATGGCTACACCTTC; CDR3 protein: CASRPLRPTNYGYTF; clone size: -; V gene: TRBV11-2; D gene: -; J gene: TRBJ1-2
CDR3 DNA: TGTGCCAGCAGCCAAGCGGCGGGGTATTCCTACGAGCAGTACTTC; CDR3 protein: CASSQAAGYSYEQYF; clone size: -; V gene: TRBV3-1; D gene: -; J gene: TRBJ2-7
CDR3 DNA: TGTGCCAGCAGTGAGAGACTAGCGGGTTATACGCAGTATTTT; CDR3 protein: CASSERLAGYTQYF; clone size: few; V gene: TRBV6-1; D gene: TRBD2; J gene: TRBJ2-3
CDR3 DNA: TGCAGTGCTACGTACGTTCGGGGAGGAAATGAGCAGTTCTTC; CDR3 protein: CSATYVRGGNEQFF; clone size: -; V gene: TRBV20-1; D gene: -; J gene: TRBJ2-1
CDR3 DNA: TGTGCCAGCAGTTACTACCCGGGCCTTACAGCAGATACGCAGTATTTT; CDR3 protein: CASSYYPGLTADTQYF; clone size: -; V gene: TRBV6-6; D gene: -; J gene: TRBJ2-3
CDR3 DNA: TGTGCCACCAGCAGAGATCTGGGCTTAGTCGGGGAGCTGTTTTTT; CDR3 protein: CATSRDLGLVGELFF; clone size: -; V gene: TRBV15; D gene: -; J gene: TRBJ2-2
CDR3 DNA: TGCAGTGCTAGACGTGGACAGGCGCAAGAGCCCCAGTACTTC; CDR3 protein: CSARRGQAQEPQYF; clone size: few; V gene: TRBV20-1; D gene: TRBD1; J gene: TRBJ2-5
CDR3 DNA: TGTGCCAGCAGCCAAGATCCAGCTTCTCCTTTTACTAGCGGGAGGGCTAATGAGCAGTTCTTC; CDR3 protein: CASSQDPASPFTSGRANEQFF; clone size: -; V gene: TRBV4-2; D gene: TRBD2; J gene: TRBJ2-1
CDR3 DNA: TGTGCCAGCAGTGATCGGACAGGGAGGAGGGACTATGGCTACACCTTC; CDR3 protein: CASSDRTGRRDYGYTF; clone size: -; V gene: TRBV2; D gene: TRBD1; J gene: TRBJ1-2
CDR3 DNA: TGTGCCAGCAGCGTGAGCCCTAAGACAGATACGCAGTATTTT; CDR3 protein: CASSVSPKTDTQYF; clone size: -; V gene: TRBV9; D gene: -; J gene: TRBJ2-3
CDR3 DNA: TGTGCCAGCAGCCATCTGGGACTAGCGGAGAAAAACATTCAGTACTTC; CDR3 protein: CASSHLGLAEKNIQYF; clone size: few; V gene: TRBV4-2; D gene: TRBD2; J gene: TRBJ2-4
CDR3 DNA: TGTGCCAGCAGCCGGGCCAGAGACAGGGCCATTCCTTCCTCTGGAAACACCATATATTTT; CDR3 protein: CASSRARDRAIPSSGNTIYF; clone size: -; V gene: TRBV6-1; D gene: TRBD1; J gene: TRBJ1-3
CDR3 DNA: TGTGCCAGCAGCGAATACAGGGTACGCAACTATGGCTACACCTTC; CDR3 protein: CASSEYRVRNYGYTF; clone size: many; V gene: TRBV7-2; D gene: -; J gene: TRBJ1-2
CDR3 DNA: TGTGCCAGCAGTTTAAGCGGGGGGCCCGCCTACGAGCAGTACTTC; CDR3 protein: CASSLSGGPAYEQYF; clone size: few; V gene: TRBV27; D gene: TRBD2; J gene: TRBJ2-7
CDR3 DNA: TGTGCCAGCAGCGCTCGGGGTGGGAATTCACCCCTCCACTTT; CDR3 protein: CASSARGGNSPLHF; clone size: -; V gene: TRBV12-3/TRBV12-4; D gene: -; J gene: TRBJ1-6
CDR3 DNA: TGTGCCAGCAGCGATTACCGGGCAGATCAGCCCCAGCATTTT; CDR3 protein: CASSDYRADQPQHF; clone size: few; V gene: TRBV27; D gene: -; J gene: TRBJ1-5
CDR3 DNA: TGCAGTGCTAGCGGGGGGGTCGGGGAGACCCAGTACTTC; CDR3 protein: CSASGGVGETQYF; clone size: -; V gene: TRBV20-1; D gene: TRBD2; J gene: TRBJ2-5
CDR3 DNA: TGTGCCAGCAGTTTACTAGCGGGAGGGCCCGAGCAGTTCTTC; CDR3 protein: CASSLLAGGPEQFF; clone size: few; V gene: TRBV27; D gene: TRBD2; J gene: TRBJ2-1
CDR3 DNA: TGCGCCAGCAGCCCGAAGGGACTACTTGAAAATGAGCAGTTCTTC; CDR3 protein: CASSPKGLLENEQFF; clone size: few; V gene: TRBV4-1; D gene: TRBD2; J gene: TRBJ2-1
CDR3 DNA: TGTGCCAGCAGCCAAGATAGGGGCTCCTATAATTCACCCCTCCACTTT; CDR3 protein: CASSQDRGSYNSPLHF; clone size: -; V gene: TRBV3-1; D gene: -; J gene: TRBJ1-6
CDR3 DNA: TGTGCCAGCGGGTTATCCTATGGCTACACCTTC; CDR3 protein: CASGLSYGYTF; clone size: many; V gene: TRBV6-2/TRBV6-3; D gene: -; J gene: TRBJ1-2
CDR3 DNA: TGCGCCAGCAGCTTGGCCTCGGCTAGCGTTCCCACCGGGGAGCTGTTTTTT; CDR3 protein: CASSLASASVPTGELFF; clone size: -; V gene: TRBV5-1; D gene: -; J gene: TRBJ2-2